This T cell receptor beta chain was identified during a study of regulatory T cells in long-lasting Graves disease. This clonotype was detected only once. A read error may be the cause here, since a much bigger clone is one base away. Arm-PCR of CDR3 regions and iRepertoire HTBI primers were used to build TCR beta libraries. Via MiXCR, TCRdb re-called the multiplex PCR reads, giving one row per CDR3 protein. The sample consists of a few hundred thousand distinct CDR3 sequences, approximately 15% of them appearing once. The CDR3 is made up of 11 amino acids. The germline V gene has CDR1 ENHRY and CDR2 SYGVKD. The time point was: newly diagnosed GD, antithyroid drugs for less than 3 months. Generation of the TCR library employed RNA extracted from PBMCs. The sample also formed part of further work on T cells in Graves' hyperthyroidism and ophthalmopathy.

Sequencing used peripheral blood mononuclear cells (PBMCs), obtained at new diagnosis, from a patient treated with antithyroid drugs. The chain combines TRBV10-3 with TRBJ1-2; D gene ambiguous. This sequence was found in a woman aged 40 to 50 with Graves disease. CDR3 in DNA: TGTGCCATCGGTGAACAGACAGGCTACACCTTC. This codes for CAIGEQTGYTF.